The 16 T cell receptor beta chains below all came from one sample that was sequenced in a study of blood T cell repertoires in COVID-19. Profiling relied on immunoSEQ multiplex PCR, and the TCRdb table lists in-frame clones only, not all of them. Of roughly 76,000 clones in the sample, 75% to 90% were seen once. Source material: PBMCs or T cells enriched from blood (not recorded which). These receptors were collected from a woman aged 50 to 60 with acute COVID-19.

The chain combines TRBV30 with TRBJ1-5; the D is unclear. Trimming cost V 1 base and J 1 base, with 14 bases left between them. Per the germline V gene, CDR1 is GTSNPN and CDR2 is SVGIG (reference sequence). The CDR3 spans 16 residues. The CDR3 sequence is CAWSAYTPLSNQPQHF. The DNA of the CDR3 is TGTGCCTGGAGTGCATATACACCATTAAGCAATCAGCCCCAGCATTTT.

The J gene is TRBJ1-6, the V gene TRBV7-9; D possibly corresponds to TRBD1 (5 bases). CDR3 length: 15 amino acids. V was shortened by 0 bases and J by 7 bases, with 10 bases between the two germline ends. Germline V CDR1 and CDR2: SEHNR, FQNEAQ (reference sequence). The CDR3: CASSLAGGTNSPLHF. For the CDR3, the DNA is TGTGCCAGCAGCTTAGCGGGGGGTACGAATTCACCCCTCCACTTT. The full variable domain, rest sourced from reference TRBV7-9 and TRBJ1-6, is DTGVSQNPRHKITKRGQNVTFRCDPISEHNRLYWYRQTLGQGPEFLTYFQNEAQLEKSRLLSDRFSAERPKGSFSTLEIQRTEQGDSAMYLCASSLAGGTNSPLHFGNGTRLTVT.

The chain is built from TRBV7-8 and TRBJ2-1; the D gene is possibly TRBD2 (6 bases). Germline CDR1 SGHVS, CDR2 FQNEAQ. CDR3 length: 11 residues. V lost 5 bases, J lost 9 bases, and 8 bases lay in between. The CDR3 nucleotides read TGTGCCAGCAGCCCGCGGGGTGAGCAGTTCTTC. It yields the protein CASSPRGEQFF.

Only one count was recorded for this clone. V and J are TRBV5-6 and TRBJ1-2, with D possibly TRBD1 on 5 matching bases. V dropped 4 bases and J dropped 4 bases, with 14 bases sitting between them. This CDR3 contains 14 residues. The germline V gene encodes CDR1 SGHDT and CDR2 YYEEEE. As DNA, the CDR3 is TGTGCCAGCAGCGTAGCAGGGTCTTCCTATGGCTACACCTTC. It specifies CASSVAGSSYGYTF.

This chain uses TRBV7-8 with TRBJ1-1, with 7 bases lining up with TRBD1. Germline assignment: CDR1 SGHVS and CDR2 FQNEAQ. The CDR3 totals 17 residues. The V gene end was trimmed by 1 base and the J gene end by 4 bases; junction bases not matched to a gene: 12. In DNA, the CDR3 is TGTGCCAGCAGCTTAGAGGCACACAGGGGAGGTGGCACTGAAGCTTTCTTT. It is translated as CASSLEAHRGGGTEAFF. Variable domain in full (rest from reference TRBV7-8 and TRBJ1-1): GAGVSQSPRYKVAKRGQDVALRCDPISGHVSLFWYQQALGQGPEFLTYFQNEAQLDKSGLPSDRFFAERPEGSVSTLKIQRTQQEDSAVYLCASSLEAHRGGGTEAFFGQGTRLTVV.

This clone occurred a few times. J is TRBJ1-6 and V is TRBV5-4; D is unresolved. V was clipped by 1 base and J by 2 bases, with 7 bases between them. The CDR3 totals 15 residues. CDR1 and CDR2 from the germline V gene are SGHNT and YYREEE (reference sequence). The chain's CDR3 is CASSLNGAYNSPLHF. CDR3 DNA sequence: TGTGCCAGCAGCTTGAACGGGGCCTATAATTCACCCCTCCACTTT.

The table lists this clone with a count of one. The chain combines TRBV4-1 with TRBJ2-1; D remains unclear. The V end was cut by 0 bases, the J end by 12 bases, with 9 bases between. Germline CDR1 reads MGHRA; CDR2 reads YSYEKL. The CDR3 has 12 amino acids. The DNA for the CDR3 is TGCGCCAGCAGCCAAGATTCGGTTTGGCAGTTCTTC. This gives the protein CASSQDSVWQFF.

The V call is TRBV3-1 (or the pseudogene TRBV3-2), the J call TRBJ1-4; 8 bases are a match to TRBD1. Germline values: CDR1 LGHDT, CDR2 YNNKEL (reference sequence). Germline trimming cut 7 bases from V and 5 bases from J; bases unmatched to any gene: 9. The CDR3 is 15 residues long. CDR3 nucleotides: TGTGCCAGCACCTCGCGAAACAGGGGGAATGAAAAACTGTTTTTT. Encoded protein: CASTSRNRGNEKLFF.

This CDR3 reads CASSLARTAEAFF. CDR3 DNA: TGTGCCAGCAGCTTGGCTAGGACTGCTGAAGCTTTCTTT. This chain connects TRBV12-3 or TRBV12-4 to TRBJ1-1; no firm D call. There are 13 residues in the CDR3. With 6 bases removed from V and 6 bases from J, the gap between germline ends came to 14 bases.

This chain connects TRBV4-1 to TRBJ2-5; 8 bases fit TRBD2. CDR3 length equals 16 residues. Germline-derived CDR1 and CDR2 are MGHRA and YSYEKL. Trimming removed 0 bases from V and 2 bases from J; junction bases left unmatched: 5. The CDR3 spells CASSQDGAGAQETQYF. The CDR3 DNA sequence: TGCGCCAGCAGCCAAGATGGAGCGGGAGCTCAAGAGACCCAGTACTTC.

This chain connects TRBV6-5 to TRBJ1-5, with D tentatively TRBD1 (6 bases). Deletions cut 5 bases from V and 5 bases from J, with 13 bases between. The CDR3 contains 14 residues. Per germline, CDR1 MNHEY and CDR2 SVGAGI. The CDR3 sequence: CASSRRDTYQPQHF. In DNA, the CDR3 is TGTGCCAGCAGTCGCCGGGACACTTATCAGCCCCAGCATTTT.

J is TRBJ1-6 and V is TRBV6-1, with D tentatively TRBD1 (5 bases). The V end lost 2 bases, the J end lost 9 bases, and 17 bases lay between the germline ends. CDR3 size: 16 residues. Germline CDR1 and CDR2: MNHNS and SASEGT. CDR3 sequence (DNA): TGTGCCAGCAGTGAATTCGGCAGGGCAGATTCTTCACCCCTCCACTTT. It yields the protein CASSEFGRADSSPLHF.

The chain combines TRBV7-9 with TRBJ2-7; the match to TRBD2 covers 10 bases. With 1 base clipped from V and 3 bases from J, the junction kept 3 bases outside the gene matches. The CDR3 spans 15 residues. Per germline, CDR1 SEHNR and CDR2 FQNEAQ (reference sequence). The CDR3 sequence: CASSLVASGSYEQYF. Here the CDR3 DNA reads TGTGCCAGCAGCTTAGTGGCTAGCGGGAGCTACGAGCAGTACTTC.

This clone has just one count. The V call is TRBV9, the J call TRBJ2-5, with TRBD2 identical over 11 bases. CDR1 SGDLS and CDR2 YYNGEE come from the germline V gene. V dropped 4 bases and J dropped 4; count of bases not matched to a gene: 6. The CDR3 spans 15 residues. The CDR3 is CASSYGLAGGETQYF. CDR3 nucleotide sequence: TGTGCCAGCAGCTACGGACTAGCGGGCGGAGAGACCCAGTACTTC.

The J gene is TRBJ2-2, the V gene TRBV5-1, with TRBD2 identical over 13 bases. V lost 4 bases, J lost 4 bases, and 10 bases stayed unmatched. This CDR3 comprises 18 residues. In germline, CDR1 is SGHRS, CDR2 YFSETQ. The CDR3 is CASSPGTSGNVGTGELFF. The CDR3 DNA follows: TGCGCCAGCAGCCCGGGGACTAGCGGGAACGTTGGCACCGGGGAGCTGTTTTTT. Filled out from reference TRBV5-1 and TRBJ2-2, the complete variable domain reads KAGVTQTPRYLIKTRGQQVTLSCSPISGHRSVSWYQQTPGQGLQFLFEYFSETQRNKGNFPGRFSGRQFSNSRSEMNVSTLELGDSALYLCASSPGTSGNVGTGELFFGEGSRLTVL.

This clone was detected a few times. V is TRBV9 and J is TRBJ1-6; D call uncertain. The CDR3 spans 16 residues. Germline-derived CDR1 and CDR2 are SGDLS and YYNGEE. The V end lost 0 bases, the J end lost 9 bases, and 16 bases lay between the germline ends. The CDR3 DNA reads as TGTGCCAGCAGCGTAGCCAGTTTGCCAGGTCTTTCACCCCTCCACTTT. It yields the protein CASSVASLPGLSPLHF.